This T cell receptor beta chain appears in the sequencing data of a study of T-cell reconstitution after alpha-beta-depleted transplantation in children. Findings and limits, study-wide: Some patients showed high day-60 TCRbeta diversity, which derived from surviving recipient T cells and thymic progenitors.

V was pared by 3 bases and J by 6 bases, with 13 bases of the junction left unmatched. Per the germline V gene, CDR1 is MDHEN and CDR2 is SYDVKM. The CDR3 is made up of 17 amino acids. A few counts support this clonotype. Antigen: not known. The TCRbeta library incorporated unique molecular identifiers. A single record per CDR3 protein comes from TCRdb applying MiXCR to the PCR reads. The data contain fewer than 700,000 distinct CDR3 sequences, about 21% of them singletons. The genes are TRBV28 and TRBJ2-3; 9 bases are shared with TRBD1. This receptor was identified in a boy in the first two years of life who had a stem cell transplant for acute myeloid leukemia, so the T cells may come from the graft donor. Here the sequenced sample was PBMCs, mostly from graft donor cells, taken 360 days after TCRalphabeta/CD19-depleted stem cell transplant. The CDR3 loop reads CASSFPMWDRVGDTQYF. The CDR3 DNA reads TGTGCCAGCAGTTTCCCGATGTGGGACAGGGTGGGGGATACGCAGTATTTT.